This TCR beta chain is from a study of T cells in Graves' hyperthyroidism and ophthalmopathy. This clonotype appeared a few times. As yet, its antigen is unknown. Exclusion of a patient resulted from uncontrolled infection, other autoimmune disease, pregnancy or lactation. Amplification of TCR beta CDR3 regions was performed using RNA transcripts as template. Using the HTBI primer set, a first-round RT-PCR was run on the TCR CDR3. MiXCR was run by TCRdb on the multiplex PCR reads, yielding one entry per CDR3 protein. Of about 640,000 distinct CDR3 sequences in the sample, 20% were seen once. Regarding the study as a whole: Most clonotypes that expanded in the thyroid above 0.001 also showed up in blood.

The TCR was taken from a man aged 30 to 45 with Graves' ophthalmopathy. Sequencing was done on a sample of blood.

The CDR3 bases are TGTGCCAGCAGCTTGCACTCCTCGGGGCCCTACAATGAGCAGTTCTTC. It is translated as CASSLHSSGPYNEQFF. The rearrangement uses TRBV5-8 and TRBJ2-1; either TRBD1 or TRBD2 may fit D (5 bases each). CDR3 length: 16 amino acids. CDR1 is SGHTS and CDR2 is YDEGEE in the germline V gene. V dropped 1 base and J dropped 2 bases, with 13 bases sitting between them. The full variable domain, completed using reference TRBV5-8 and TRBJ2-1, is EAGVTQSPTHLIKTRGQQATLRCSPISGHTSVYWYQQALGLGLQFLLWYDEGEERNRGNFPPRFSGRQFPNYSSELNVNALELEDSALYLCASSLHSSGPYNEQFFGPGTRLTVL.